This T cell receptor beta chain is drawn from a study of shared clonotypes between healthy human individuals. Germline V gene sequence: CDR1 SGHTA, CDR2 FQGNSA. The CDR3 runs 16 residues. V lost 1 base and J lost 6; bases outside the gene matches: 7. Data came from immunoSEQ multiplex PCR; TCRdb stores just in-frame clones and leaves some out. The sample consists of about 1 million clones, roughly 80% of them appearing once. This clone appeared many times. The chain combines TRBV7-2 with TRBJ2-3; the match to TRBD2 covers 10 bases. This receptor was taken from a man between 18 and 29 years old in good health. The specimen was memory CD4+ T cells sorted from blood. Subset indicated: CD45RA-negative fraction. The CDR3 region has the DNA TGTGCCAGCAGCTTAGGGCGAGCGGGGGGGACCGATACGCAGTATTTT. It codes for CASSLGRAGGTDTQYF.